The next 32 T cell receptor beta chains were all read from a single sample in a study of response to subunit inactivated influenza vaccine. Using its own MiXCR run on the RT-PCR reads, TCRdb lists one record per CDR3 protein. The data hold about 780,000 distinct CDR3 sequences, with roughly 20% observed a single time. The starting material was PBMCs from blood, obtained less than 6 days after vaccination. Receptor source: a middle-aged man who received an inactivated influenza vaccine.

The chain joins TRBV6-4 to TRBJ2-5; TRBD2 agrees at 15 bases. V shed 7 bases and J 6 bases; nucleotides not matched to a gene: 3. This CDR3 region has 14 residues. Germline V lookup: CDR1 MRHNA, CDR2 SNTAGT. DNA of the CDR3: TGTGCCAGCACCGGGACTAGCGGGAGGCAGACCCAGTACTTC. Protein sequence: CASTGTSGRQTQYF.

V usage is TRBV12-3 or TRBV12-4 and J usage is TRBJ1-4, with D possibly TRBD1 on 6 matching bases. V lost 7 bases and J 0 bases, leaving 15 bases between the germline ends. The CDR3 has 16 amino acids. CDR3 loop: CASTLQGSATNEKLFF. The CDR3 DNA follows: TGTGCCAGCACTCTACAGGGCTCGGCAACTAATGAAAAACTGTTTTTT.

This clonotype was seen a few times. The V and J genes are TRBV27 and TRBJ2-2, with D unresolved. There are 15 residues in the CDR3. With 1 base removed from V and 5 bases from J, the gap between germline ends came to 11 bases. Germline loops: CDR1 MNHEY, CDR2 SMNVEV (reference sequence). The chain's CDR3 is CASSLYGPPTGELFF. The DNA of the CDR3 is TGTGCCAGCAGTTTATATGGACCGCCGACCGGGGAGCTGTTTTTT.

This clonotype was detected ten times or more. The V and J genes are TRBV20-1 and TRBJ2-1; D is uncertain. Trimming left V 3 bases short and J 6 bases short, with 9 bases between. The CDR3 totals 12 residues. In germline, CDR1 is DFQATT, CDR2 SNEGSKA (reference sequence). The CDR3 here is CSASELTNEQFF. CDR3 coding DNA: TGCAGTGCTAGTGAACTCACCAATGAGCAGTTCTTC.

This clonotype showed up just a few times. This chain uses TRBV27 with TRBJ2-1, with D tentatively TRBD1 (6 bases). The V and J ends lost 2 bases and 2 bases respectively, with 10 bases between them. The CDR3 sequence is 15 residues long. The germline V gene has CDR1 MNHEY and CDR2 SMNVEV (reference sequence). CDR3 region: CASSLRDTPYNEQFF. The CDR3 DNA sequence: TGTGCCAGCAGTTTAAGGGACACCCCCTACAATGAGCAGTTCTTC.

This clonotype was detected only a few times. J is TRBJ2-5 and V is TRBV7-2; D might be TRBD2 (6 bases). The CDR3 is 17 amino acids. Looked up from germline, CDR1 is SGHTA and CDR2 is FQGNSA. V was shortened by 0 bases and J by 3 bases, with 17 bases between the two germline ends. The CDR3 DNA reads TGTGCCAGCAGCTTAGCGCTATGGGAGGCAGAAGAAGAGACCCAGTACTTC. This codes for CASSLALWEAEEETQYF. Supplemented by reference TRBV7-2 and TRBJ2-5, the full variable domain reads GAGVSQSPSNKVTEKGKDVELRCDPISGHTALYWYRQSLGQGLEFLIYFQGNSAPDKSGLPSDRFSAERTGGSVSTLTIQRTQQEDSAVYLCASSLALWEAEEETQYFGPGTRLLVL.

The DNA of the CDR3 is TGTGCCAGCAGTTCCCGGGCTTCGAACACTGAAGCTTTCTTT. Protein product: CASSSRASNTEAFF. The chain joins TRBV28 to TRBJ1-1; no definite D call. The CDR3 totals 14 residues. The V gene lost 4 bases and the J gene lost 1 base, with 10 bases spanning the gap. Germline CDR1 reads MDHEN; CDR2 reads SYDVKM.

J is TRBJ1-4 and V is TRBV5-1, with TRBD1 matching over 7 bases. The V segment lost 4 bases and the J segment 8 bases; nucleotides outside the gene matches: 11. The CDR3 is 15 amino acids. From germline, CDR1 is SGHRS and CDR2 YFSETQ. The CDR3 loop is CASSPGEGAPEKLFF. CDR3 in DNA: TGCGCCAGCAGCCCAGGGGAGGGGGCGCCGGAAAAACTGTTTTTT. Complete variable domain (other parts from reference TRBV5-1 and TRBJ1-4): KAGVTQTPRYLIKTRGQQVTLSCSPISGHRSVSWYQQTPGQGLQFLFEYFSETQRNKGNFPGRFSGRQFSNSRSEMNVSTLELGDSALYLCASSPGEGAPEKLFFGSGTQLSVL.

This clonotype was seen only a few times. This chain uses TRBV7-6 with TRBJ2-1; 12 positions agree with TRBD2. Trimming at V came to 3 bases and at J to 6 bases, leaving 3 bases not matched to a gene. Germline values: CDR1 SGHVS, CDR2 FNYEAQ. The CDR3 loop spans 15 amino acids. CDR3 bases: TGTGCCAGCAGCTTGATGACTAGCGGGGGCAATGAGCAGTTCTTC. Encoded protein: CASSLMTSGGNEQFF.

This clonotype was counted between two and nine times. This chain joins TRBV27 and TRBJ1-3; 7 nucleotides match TRBD1. The CDR3 has 16 amino acids. The germline V gene encodes CDR1 MNHEY and CDR2 SMNVEV (reference sequence). V lost 5 bases, J lost 3 bases, and 10 bases stayed unmatched. The CDR3 protein is CASSPRQGIRGNTIYF. CDR3 nucleotide sequence: TGTGCCAGCAGTCCGCGACAGGGAATCCGTGGAAACACCATATATTTT.

This clonotype was detected ten times or more. This sequence joins TRBV9 and TRBJ2-2; maybe TRBD1 (6 bases). The V end lost 3 bases, the J end lost 0 bases, and 12 bases lay between the germline ends. The CDR3 is 16 amino acids. Germline CDR1 SGDLS, CDR2 YYNGEE. CDR3 sequence reads: CASSGQTGPNTGELFF. The CDR3 nucleotides read TGTGCCAGCAGCGGACAGACAGGACCGAACACCGGGGAGCTGTTTTTT.

There are many counts of this clonotype. The rearrangement uses TRBV12-3 or TRBV12-4 and TRBJ2-7; 8 nucleotides match TRBD1. The CDR3 contains 15 residues. With V trimmed by 5 bases and J by 5 bases, 11 bases remained unmatched. CDR3 protein: CASSLPGQGRHEQYF. Here the CDR3 DNA reads TGTGCCAGCAGTCTACCAGGACAGGGTCGGCACGAGCAGTACTTC.

The rearrangement links TRBV9 to TRBJ2-5; 7 positions match TRBD2. Germline V lookup: CDR1 SGDLS, CDR2 YYNGEE. V was pared by 1 base and J by 2 bases, with 5 bases of the junction left unmatched. The CDR3 loop spans 15 amino acids. DNA for the CDR3: TGTGCCAGCAGCGTATTGGGAGGGGCGCAAGAGACCCAGTACTTC. It yields the protein CASSVLGGAQETQYF.

Only a few counts were recorded for this clonotype. This chain uses TRBV6-2 or TRBV6-3 with TRBJ2-7; 7 bases are a match to TRBD2. The CDR3 extends over 16 amino acids. V was pared by 6 bases and J by 3 bases, with 14 bases of the junction left unmatched. Germline CDR1 and CDR2: MNHEY and SVGEGT. The chain's CDR3 is CASSRDWAAGYYEQYF. For the CDR3, the DNA is TGTGCCAGCAGCCGTGACTGGGCAGCGGGATACTACGAGCAGTACTTC.

Regarding this clonotype: It may be a read error: a sequence one base away is much more abundant. The chain links TRBV4-2 to TRBJ2-7, with a weak D call TRBD1 (5 bases). The CDR3 extends over 14 amino acids. The ends were cut back, 0 bases at V and 2 bases at J, with 8 bases in the middle. Germline V gene lookup returns CDR1 LGHNA and CDR2 YNFKEQ. The chain's CDR3 is CASSQDPGPYEQYF. CDR3 DNA sequence: TGTGCCAGCAGCCAAGATCCAGGGCCCTACGAGCAGTACTTC.

This clonotype was seen a few times. The rearrangement links TRBV10-2 to TRBJ2-2; D is undetermined. The CDR3 is 12 residues long. The V gene lost 3 bases and the J gene lost 5 bases, with 4 bases spanning the gap. Germline V gives CDR1 WSHSY, CDR2 SAAADI. The CDR3 DNA reads TGCGCCAGCAGTGAATTTACCGGGGAGCTGTTTTTT. It is translated as CASSEFTGELFF.

In this sample, this clonotype turned up a few times. J is TRBJ1-2 and V is TRBV15; D remains ambiguous. The V end lost 0 bases, the J end lost 0 bases, and 11 bases lay between the germline ends. This CDR3 comprises 16 residues. CDR1 is LNHNV and CDR2 is YYDKDF in the germline V gene (reference sequence). CDR3 in amino acids: CATSRDQASSNYGYTF. CDR3 nucleotide sequence: TGTGCCACCAGCAGAGATCAGGCTTCCTCTAACTATGGCTACACCTTC.

This clonotype was detected a few times. V usage is TRBV10-3 and J usage is TRBJ2-5; 11 positions agree with TRBD2. The CDR3 is 14 amino acids. Germline trimming cut 5 bases from V and 3 bases from J; bases unmatched to any gene: 2. Germline lookup yields CDR1 ENHRY and CDR2 SYGVKD. The DNA of the CDR3 is TGTGCCATCAGTCTAGCGGGAGGAGAAGAGACCCAGTACTTC. Translating gives CAISLAGGEETQYF.

V gene TRBV9 combines with J gene TRBJ2-7; D unresolved. The V end lost 0 bases, the J end lost 1 base, and 5 bases lay between the germline ends. CDR1 and CDR2 from the germline V gene are SGDLS and YYNGEE. This CDR3 has 13 residues. This CDR3 is CASSVVGSYEQYF. For the CDR3, the DNA is TGTGCCAGCAGCGTAGTCGGGTCCTACGAGCAGTACTTC.

In this sample, this clonotype turned up many times. The chain employs TRBV20-1 and TRBJ1-2; 9 positions match TRBD1. This CDR3 is built from 14 residues. With 3 bases clipped from V and 4 bases from J, the junction kept 6 bases outside the gene matches. Germline-derived CDR1 and CDR2 are DFQATT and SNEGSKA (reference sequence). CDR3 loop: CSASKTGGAYGYTF. The CDR3 DNA follows: TGCAGTGCTAGTAAGACAGGGGGTGCCTATGGCTACACCTTC.

This clonotype was detected many times. The rearrangement uses TRBV4-3 and TRBJ1-5; D unresolved. The ends were cut back, 1 base at V and 10 bases at J, with 11 bases in the middle. Germline values: CDR1 LGHNA, CDR2 YSLEER. The CDR3 covers 13 residues. The CDR3 bases are TGCGCCAGCAGCCAAGGCCAGGTTAGTCCCCAGCATTTT. It encodes CASSQGQVSPQHF.

The rearrangement uses TRBV13 and TRBJ2-1; a weak D match, TRBD2 (5 bases). The V end lost 3 bases, the J end lost 4 bases, and 19 bases lay between the germline ends. The CDR3 contains 17 residues. CDR1 is PRHDT, CDR2 FYEKMQ, per germline (reference sequence). This CDR3 reads CASSFLIFGVGYNEQFF. CDR3 nucleotides: TGTGCCAGCAGCTTCCTTATCTTCGGGGTGGGTTACAATGAGCAGTTCTTC.

V usage is TRBV6-2 or TRBV6-3 and J usage is TRBJ2-1; 7 bases map to TRBD2. Germline trimming cut 1 base from V and 6 bases from J; bases unmatched to any gene: 9. Germline CDR1 MNHEY, CDR2 SVGEGT. The CDR3 contains 16 residues. CDR3 nucleotide sequence: TGTGCCAGCAGTTACTTGGGGGGGAGATCGGGCAATGAGCAGTTCTTC. This codes for CASSYLGGRSGNEQFF.

The DNA of the CDR3 is TGTGCCAGCAGGGGACTAGCGGGAGACCCAGATACGCAGTATTTT. This gives the protein CASRGLAGDPDTQYF. The chain is built from TRBV6-1 and TRBJ2-3; 14 nucleotides agree with TRBD2. The ends lost 6 bases at V and 4 bases at J; junction bases unmatched: 3. This CDR3 is built from 15 residues. Germline V gene sequence: CDR1 MNHNS, CDR2 SASEGT.

This clonotype has at least ten counts. The chain recombines TRBV20-1 with TRBJ2-1; no reliable D call. From germline, CDR1 is DFQATT and CDR2 SNEGSKA (reference sequence). Trimming cost V 4 bases and J 0 bases, with 10 bases left between them. The CDR3 runs 14 residues. The CDR3 coding sequence is TGCAGTGCTATGGGCGAAAGCTCCTACAATGAGCAGTTCTTC. This gives the protein CSAMGESSYNEQFF.

V gene TRBV6-5 combines with J gene TRBJ2-5, with 9 bases lining up with TRBD2. The germline CDR1 and CDR2 sequences are MNHEY and SVGAGI. J lost 2 bases, V lost 8 bases, and 3 bases had no gene match. The CDR3 has 13 amino acids. The CDR3 reads CASVTSGQETQYF. The CDR3 coding sequence is TGTGCCAGCGTAACTAGCGGGCAAGAGACCCAGTACTTC.

This clonotype was seen a handful of times. The CDR3 region has the DNA TGCGCCAGCAGCCAAGATCCCAGGGCAAACTATGGCTACACCTTC. Encoded protein: CASSQDPRANYGYTF. V and J are TRBV4-1 and TRBJ1-2; possible D gene TRBD1, 5 bases. Trimming left V 0 bases short and J 2 bases short, with 10 bases between. CDR3 length: 15 amino acids. The germline gives CDR1 MGHRA, CDR2 YSYEKL.

CDR3 nucleotides: TGCAGTGCTAGCGGGCCCTCCTACAATGAGCAGTTCTTC. Residues: CSASGPSYNEQFF. V is TRBV20-1 and J is TRBJ2-1; D is ambiguous. The V end was cut by 3 bases, the J end by 0 bases, with 6 bases between. Germline values: CDR1 DFQATT, CDR2 SNEGSKA (reference sequence). The CDR3 runs 13 residues.

The chain joins TRBV6-1 to TRBJ2-7, with D possibly being TRBD2 (5 bases). Trimming took off 7 bases at V and 1 base at J, with 17 bases between the two ends. The CDR3 contains 15 residues. The germline CDR1 and CDR2 sequences are MNHNS and SASEGT. CDR3 nucleotide sequence: TGTGCCAGCACCAACTCCGGACTGGGTTCCTACGAGCAGTACTTC. This encodes CASTNSGLGSYEQYF.

V and J are TRBV20-1 and TRBJ2-7; D may be TRBD1 or TRBD2 (5 bases each). This CDR3 is 13 amino acids long. V was cut by 6 bases and J by 3 bases, with 15 bases left in between. CDR1 is DFQATT and CDR2 is SNEGSKA in the germline V gene (reference sequence). The chain's CDR3 is CSARPGAIYEQYF. In DNA, the CDR3 is TGCAGTGCGCGACCCGGGGCAATCTACGAGCAGTACTTC.

V is TRBV5-1 and J is TRBJ2-4; possibly TRBD2 for D (6 bases). Trimming took 0 bases from V and 6 from J, leaving 16 bases between them. This CDR3 region has 16 residues. Germline CDR1 and CDR2: SGHRS and YFSETQ. CDR3 coding DNA: TGCGCCAGCAGCTTGGGCACTCACCGGGGAGGAAACATTCAGTACTTC. The encoded protein is CASSLGTHRGGNIQYF. The complete variable domain, with remaining parts taken from reference TRBV5-1 and TRBJ2-4, reads KAGVTQTPRYLIKTRGQQVTLSCSPISGHRSVSWYQQTPGQGLQFLFEYFSETQRNKGNFPGRFSGRQFSNSRSEMNVSTLELGDSALYLCASSLGTHRGGNIQYFGAGTRLSVL.

The V and J genes are TRBV2 and TRBJ2-3, with D possibly TRBD2 on 5 matching bases. The germline CDR1 and CDR2 sequences are SNHLY and FYNNEI. This CDR3 contains 15 residues. The ends were cut back, 4 bases at V and 4 bases at J, with 15 bases in the middle. Here the CDR3 DNA reads TGTGCCAGCAGTGTATTAGCGAACTACCCAGATACGCAGTATTTT. Translation: CASSVLANYPDTQYF. The full variable domain, completed using reference TRBV2 and TRBJ2-3, is EPEVTQTPSHQVTQMGQEVILRCVPISNHLYFYWYRQILGQKVEFLVSFYNNEISEKSEIFDDQFSVERPDGSNFTLKIRSTKLEDSAMYFCASSVLANYPDTQYFGPGTRLTVL.